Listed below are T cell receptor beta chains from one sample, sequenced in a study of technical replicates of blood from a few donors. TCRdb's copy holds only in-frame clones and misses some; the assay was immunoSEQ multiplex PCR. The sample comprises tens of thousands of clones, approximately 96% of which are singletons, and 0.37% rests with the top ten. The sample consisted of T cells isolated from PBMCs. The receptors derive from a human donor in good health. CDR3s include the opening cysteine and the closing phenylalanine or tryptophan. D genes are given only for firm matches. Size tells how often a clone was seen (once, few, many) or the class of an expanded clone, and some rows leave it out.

DNA: TGCGCCAGCAGCCAAGAATCTCGGGAGCGTCATACCGGGGAGCTGTTTTTT
CDR3: CASSQESRERHTGELFF
size: .
V: TRBV4-1
D: .
J: TRBJ2-2

DNA: TGCGCCAGCAGCCAAGATCAGGATGGCAATCAGCCCCAGCATTTT
CDR3: CASSQDQDGNQPQHF
size: .
V: TRBV4-1
D: .
J: TRBJ1-5

DNA: TGTGCCAGCAGCCCTCGACTAGCGGGAGGAAACGAGCAGTACTTC
CDR3: CASSPRLAGGNEQYF
size: .
V: TRBV7-9
D: TRBD2
J: TRBJ2-7

DNA: TGTGCCAGCAGAAAGGGACAGGGGAAAACTGAAGCTTTCTTT
CDR3: CASRKGQGKTEAFF
size: .
V: TRBV21-1
D: .
J: TRBJ1-1

DNA: TGTGCCAGCGAGGAGGGGCAAAACTATGGCTACACCTTC
CDR3: CASEEGQNYGYTF
size: .
V: TRBV25-1
D: .
J: TRBJ1-2

DNA: TGTGCCAGCAGCGTCAACGCGGGACTTAAGAACACTGAAGCTTTCTTT
CDR3: CASSVNAGLKNTEAFF
size: .
V: TRBV9
D: .
J: TRBJ1-1

DNA: TGCAGCGTAGGGGGACAGGGTAACGGTGAAGCTTTCTTT
CDR3: CSVGGQGNGEAFF
size: .
V: TRBV29-1
D: TRBD1
J: TRBJ1-1

DNA: TGTGCCAGCAGCGTAGACGGGACAGGGAGTGCAGATACGCAGTATTTT
CDR3: CASSVDGTGSADTQYF
size: .
V: TRBV9
D: TRBD1
J: TRBJ2-3

DNA: TGTGCCAGCAGCGACGGACTAGCGGAACAAGAGACCCAGTACTTC
CDR3: CASSDGLAEQETQYF
size: .
V: TRBV5-4
D: TRBD2
J: TRBJ2-5

DNA: TGTGCCAGCAGTCAACAGTTTGGACTAGCGGGAGGCAAAAACATTCAGTACTTC
CDR3: CASSQQFGLAGGKNIQYF
size: .
V: TRBV28
D: TRBD2
J: TRBJ2-4

DNA: TGTGCCAGCACAGAATCAACAGGATACAATGAGCAGTTCTTC
CDR3: CASTESTGYNEQFF
size: .
V: TRBV2
D: .
J: TRBJ2-1

DNA: TGCGCCAGCAGGAGAGGAGGACAGCCTAATGAAAAACTGTTTTTT
CDR3: CASRRGGQPNEKLFF
size: .
V: TRBV10-2
D: .
J: TRBJ1-4

DNA: TGTGCCAGCAAAAAAGCGGGTAACACCGGGGAGCTGTTTTTT
CDR3: CASKKAGNTGELFF
size: .
V: TRBV27
D: .
J: TRBJ2-2

DNA: TGCGCCAGCAGCGCTACAGGGAGCGGAAGCTCCTACGAGCAGTACTTC
CDR3: CASSATGSGSSYEQYF
size: once
V: TRBV5-1
D: .
J: TRBJ2-7

DNA: TGTGCCAGCAGCGTAGTAGAGACTGCCTACGAGCAGTACTTC
CDR3: CASSVVETAYEQYF
size: once
V: TRBV9
D: .
J: TRBJ2-7